These 29 T cell receptor beta chains share one sample of origin, sequenced in a study of T cell changes during pregnancy in multiple sclerosis. The protocol was immunoSEQ multiplex PCR, while the TCRdb copy is restricted to in-frame clones and leaves out a portion. The repertoire holds approximately 74,000 clones, with 85% to 95% as singletons. The material sequenced was peripheral blood, taken before pregnancy. Receptor source: a female donor with multiple sclerosis, enrolled in a pregnancy study.

The J gene is TRBJ2-2, the V gene TRBV28; D perhaps matches TRBD1 (5 bases). The CDR3 sequence is 13 residues long. Germline-derived CDR1 and CDR2 are MDHEN and SYDVKM. With 6 bases removed from V and 5 bases from J, the gap between germline ends came to 10 bases. The CDR3 protein is CASRRGGTGELFF. The CDR3 DNA reads TGTGCCAGCAGAAGGGGCGGAACCGGGGAGCTGTTTTTT. The complete variable domain, with remaining parts taken from reference TRBV28 and TRBJ2-2, reads DVKVTQSSRYLVKRTGEKVFLECVQDMDHENMFWYRQDPGLGLRLIYFSYDVKMKEKGDIPEGYSVSREKKERFSLILESASTNQTSMYLCASRRGGTGELFFGEGSRLTVL.

This clone was seen only once. This rearrangement joins TRBV2 to TRBJ2-7, with D maybe TRBD1 (6 bases). The CDR3 runs to 14 residues. V gave up 6 bases and J gave up 6 bases, with 18 bases separating them. Germline values: CDR1 SNHLY, CDR2 FYNNEI. CDR3 loop: CASSHIQGWVEQYF. The CDR3 DNA follows: TGTGCCAGCAGCCACATACAGGGTTGGGTCGAGCAGTACTTC.

The gene calls are TRBV11-3 and TRBJ2-1; 11 bases line up with TRBD2. CDR1 and CDR2 (germline): SGHNT, YENEEA. Trimming removed 3 bases from V and 5 bases from J; junction bases left unmatched: 9. The CDR3 is made up of 17 amino acids. This chain's CDR3 is CASSLLLAGGENNEQFF. The CDR3 region has the DNA TGTGCCAGCAGCTTGTTGCTAGCGGGGGGCGAGAACAATGAGCAGTTCTTC.

The genes are TRBV7-9 and TRBJ2-5, with 13 bases fitting TRBD2. This CDR3 contains 16 residues. Germline V gene lookup returns CDR1 SEHNR and CDR2 FQNEAQ (reference sequence). V was pared by 6 bases and J by 3 bases, with 7 bases of the junction left unmatched. The CDR3 coding sequence is TGTGCCAGCAGTTTCCCTGGACTAGCGGGAGAAGAGACCCAGTACTTC. Translating gives CASSFPGLAGEETQYF.

This chain connects TRBV7-2 to TRBJ2-3; 9 bases line up with TRBD2. The CDR3 covers 14 residues. Losses at the gene ends were 7 bases for V and 9 bases for J; bases not matched to a gene: 11. CDR1 is SGHTA, CDR2 FQGNSA, per germline. In DNA, the CDR3 is TGTGCCAGCAATCGGCGGGAGGGTCCTGGGACGCAGTATTTT. Translating gives CASNRREGPGTQYF.

The chain couples TRBV25-1 to TRBJ2-3, with unresolved D. The CDR3 runs 13 residues. Per the germline V gene, CDR1 is MGHDK and CDR2 is SYGVNS. Trimming left V 3 bases short and J 5 bases short, with 9 bases between. CDR3 residues: CASSETSGDTQYF. The CDR3, as DNA: TGTGCCAGCAGTGAGACATCAGGAGATACGCAGTATTTT. The variable domain in full, with the rest retrieved from reference TRBV25-1 and TRBJ2-3, is EADIYQTPRYLVIGTGKKITLECSQTMGHDKMYWYQQDPGMELHLIHYSYGVNSTEKGDLSSESTVSRIRTEHFPLTLESARPSHTSQYLCASSETSGDTQYFGPGTRLTVL.

The chain has TRBV11-2 and TRBJ1-3; no clear D. V lost 5 bases to trimming and J lost 6 bases, with 11 bases between them. The CDR3 is made up of 13 amino acids. Germline CDR1 SGHAT, CDR2 FQNNGV. The CDR3 region is CASSRIQLNTIYF. The CDR3 coding sequence is TGTGCCAGCAGCCGCATTCAGTTAAACACCATATATTTT.

This rearrangement joins TRBV5-4 to TRBJ2-2, with unresolved D. V was clipped by 0 bases and J by 7 bases, with 4 bases between them. The CDR3 covers 12 residues. Germline CDR1 is SGHNT and CDR2 is YYREEE (reference sequence). The CDR3 sequence: CASSLVHGELFF. CDR3 nucleotides: TGTGCCAGCAGCTTGGTTCACGGGGAGCTGTTTTTT.

The chain recombines TRBV5-1 with TRBJ2-5; 10 bases line up with TRBD2. CDR3 length: 16 amino acids. Trimming cost V 5 bases and J 2 bases; bases outside gene matches: 9. Per germline, CDR1 SGHRS and CDR2 YFSETQ. DNA for the CDR3: TGCGCCAGCAGTCCGCGGACTAGCGGAGTTCAAGAGACCCAGTACTTC. It translates to CASSPRTSGVQETQYF.

The chain recombines TRBV14 with TRBJ2-2, with TRBD2 identical over 10 bases. With 2 bases clipped from V and 4 bases from J, the junction kept 4 bases outside the gene matches. From germline, CDR1 is SGHDN and CDR2 FVKESK. This CDR3 has 16 amino acids. The CDR3 DNA reads TGTGCCAGCAGCCAACTAGCGGGAGAGGGCACCGGGGAGCTGTTTTTT. It yields the protein CASSQLAGEGTGELFF.

This chain uses TRBV7-9 with TRBJ2-7, with D perhaps matching TRBD2 (5 bases). The ends were cut back, 5 bases at V and 2 bases at J, with 10 bases in the middle. CDR3 length: 13 amino acids. Germline V lookup: CDR1 SEHNR, CDR2 FQNEAQ (reference sequence). The CDR3 DNA follows: TGTGCCAGCAGCCCCCCCGGGGCCTACGAGCAGTACTTC. Residues: CASSPPGAYEQYF. The full variable domain, completed using reference TRBV7-9 and TRBJ2-7, is DTGVSQNPRHKITKRGQNVTFRCDPISEHNRLYWYRQTLGQGPEFLTYFQNEAQLEKSRLLSDRFSAERPKGSFSTLEIQRTEQGDSAMYLCASSPPGAYEQYFGPGTRLTVT.

V is TRBV4-1 and J is TRBJ2-3; 8 bases align to TRBD1. Trimming took 5 bases from V and 5 from J; bases not matched to a gene: 3. Germline values: CDR1 MGHRA, CDR2 YSYEKL. The CDR3 loop spans 13 amino acids. CDR3 sequence: CASSTGGLDTQYF. DNA of the CDR3: TGCGCCAGCAGCACAGGGGGTTTAGATACGCAGTATTTT.

This chain joins TRBV25-1 and TRBJ2-7, with D perhaps matching TRBD1 (5 bases). The CDR3 is made up of 11 amino acids. CDR1 and CDR2 (germline): MGHDK, SYGVNS. Trimming shortened V by 6 bases and J by 6 bases, and 9 bases separated the two germline ends. CDR3 sequence: CASRQGFEQYF. In DNA form, the CDR3 reads TGTGCCAGCAGGCAGGGTTTCGAGCAGTACTTC.

V and J are TRBV27 and TRBJ2-7; 8 nucleotides line up with TRBD2. Germline V gene lookup returns CDR1 MNHEY and CDR2 SMNVEV (reference sequence). V dropped 8 bases and J dropped 0; count of bases not matched to a gene: 9. The CDR3 is 15 amino acids. The CDR3 nucleotides are TGTGCCAGCCTTCCCCGGGGGGGGTACTCCTACGAGCAGTACTTC. It is translated as CASLPRGGYSYEQYF.

This clone was picked up one time. The DNA for the CDR3 is TGTGCCAGTAAGAACGGTGGTTCGAACACCGGGGAGCTGTTTTTT. Protein: CASKNGGSNTGELFF. This chain uses TRBV19 with TRBJ2-2; D is ambiguous. The CDR3 extends over 15 amino acids. CDR1 and CDR2 (germline): LNHDA, SQIVND (reference sequence). V dropped 7 bases and J dropped 0 bases, with 12 bases sitting between them.

The chain combines TRBV11-1 with TRBJ2-1; 10 nucleotides agree with TRBD1. Germline V gene lookup returns CDR1 SGHAT and CDR2 FQDESV (reference sequence). CDR3 size: 15 residues. The J segment lost 7 bases and the V segment lost 6 bases, leaving 9 bases of the junction unmatched. The CDR3 reads CASRPGQGVFNEQFF. CDR3 sequence (DNA): TGTGCCAGCAGGCCTGGACAGGGGGTTTTTAATGAGCAGTTCTTC.

The chain carries TRBV27 and TRBJ2-7, with D maybe TRBD2 (5 bases). The germline CDR1 and CDR2 sequences are MNHEY and SMNVEV (reference sequence). V gave up 4 bases and J gave up 3 bases, with 13 bases separating them. The CDR3 loop spans 14 amino acids. This CDR3 reads CASSSQLGFYEQYF. The CDR3 nucleotides read TGTGCCAGCAGTTCTCAACTAGGATTCTACGAGCAGTACTTC.

This chain connects TRBV4-2 to TRBJ2-4; TRBD1 aligns across 10 bases. The length of the CDR3 is 17 residues. In germline, CDR1 is LGHNA, CDR2 YNFKEQ. Trimming cost V 4 bases and J 5 bases; bases outside gene matches: 11. DNA of the CDR3: TGTGCCAGCAGCCGCCTTTGGATGGGGACAGGGGAAAACATTCAGTACTTC. Encoded protein: CASSRLWMGTGENIQYF.

This chain connects TRBV28 to TRBJ1-3; no definite D call. This CDR3 comprises 15 residues. Germline CDR1 is MDHEN and CDR2 is SYDVKM. Trimming stripped 4 bases from V and 0 bases from J, with 10 bases between. DNA for the CDR3: TGTGCCAGCAGTTCAGCGGGGAGCTCTGGAAACACCATATATTTT. Its translation is CASSSAGSSGNTIYF.

In its sample, this clone was seen once. The chain is built from TRBV18 and TRBJ1-5; D is unclear. Trimming cost V 2 bases and J 1 base, with 6 bases left between them. The germline gives CDR1 KGHSH, CDR2 LQKENI. This CDR3 region has 14 residues. CDR3 region: CASSPIQSNQPQHF. CDR3 nucleotides: TGTGCCAGCTCACCAATACAGAGCAATCAGCCCCAGCATTTT. The full variable domain, rest sourced from reference TRBV18 and TRBJ1-5, is NAGVMQNPRHLVRRRGQEARLRCSPMKGHSHVYWYRQLPEEGLKFMVYLQKENIIDESGMPKERFSAEFPKEGPSILRIQQVVRGDSAAYFCASSPIQSNQPQHFGDGTRLSIL.

This chain joins TRBV7-2 and TRBJ2-1; 11 positions match TRBD1. The junction had 10 bases not matched to a gene; V was cut back by 8 bases and J by 7 bases. This CDR3 is built from 15 residues. In germline, CDR1 is SGHTA, CDR2 FQGNSA. The CDR3 bases are TGTGCCAGCGCGCCCGGTGGGACAGGGGGGAATGAGCAGTTCTTC. Protein product: CASAPGGTGGNEQFF.

This chain links TRBV18 with TRBJ2-3, with 8 bases identical to TRBD2. This CDR3 has 16 amino acids. J lost 6 bases, V lost 0 bases, and 8 bases had no gene match. Germline-derived CDR1 and CDR2 are KGHSH and LQKENI. The CDR3 DNA reads as TGTGCCAGCTCACCACCCCGGTCGGGAGGGGCCGATACGCAGTATTTT. It is translated as CASSPPRSGGADTQYF.

The rearrangement joins TRBV4-3 to TRBJ2-1; D uncertain. Germline values: CDR1 LGHNA, CDR2 YSLEER. This CDR3 region has 15 residues. The ends were cut back, 5 bases at V and 3 bases at J, with 14 bases in the middle. CDR3 sequence reads: CASSVYYNDYNEQFF. CDR3 coding DNA: TGCGCCAGCAGCGTCTACTACAATGACTACAATGAGCAGTTCTTC.

The V and J genes are TRBV9 and TRBJ2-7, with D tentatively TRBD2 (7 bases). Trimming stripped 3 bases from V and 7 bases from J, with 23 bases between. The CDR3 is 16 amino acids. Germline V gene lookup returns CDR1 SGDLS and CDR2 YYNGEE. The CDR3 reads CASSAQSGGPGGEQYF. In DNA form, the CDR3 reads TGTGCCAGCAGCGCCCAATCCGGGGGGCCGGGCGGGGAGCAGTACTTC.

This chain joins TRBV15 and TRBJ1-1; 9 bases agree with TRBD1. With 3 bases clipped from V and 0 bases from J, the junction kept 8 bases outside the gene matches. Per the germline V gene, CDR1 is LNHNV and CDR2 is YYDKDF (reference sequence). The CDR3 is made up of 17 amino acids. The CDR3 here is CATSSTRDRAMNTEAFF. For the CDR3, the DNA is TGTGCCACCAGCAGTACCCGGGACAGGGCCATGAACACTGAAGCTTTCTTT.

The chain couples TRBV5-4 to TRBJ2-5; TRBD2 agrees at 9 bases. Germline V gives CDR1 SGHNT, CDR2 YYREEE (reference sequence). CDR3 length: 15 amino acids. The V gene end was trimmed by 1 base and the J gene end by 5 bases; junction bases not matched to a gene: 6. The CDR3, as DNA: TGTGCCAGCAGCTTGAGTAGCGGGAGCGGGGAGACCCAGTACTTC. This gives the protein CASSLSSGSGETQYF.

This clone was recorded once. V gene TRBV7-2 combines with J gene TRBJ2-5; TRBD1 matches 7 bases. CDR3 length: 15 amino acids. V lost 6 bases and J lost 1; bases outside the gene matches: 8. Germline CDR1 and CDR2: SGHTA and FQGNSA. CDR3 in amino acids: CASRYSWDSQETQYF. DNA for the CDR3: TGTGCCAGCAGATACTCCTGGGACAGCCAAGAGACCCAGTACTTC.

This chain uses TRBV29-1 with TRBJ2-5; D is undetermined. The J call is uncertain, as TRBJ2-7 better fits the DNA end. CDR3 size: 13 residues. Germline-derived CDR1 and CDR2 are SQVTM and ANQGSEA. The DNA of the CDR3 is TGCAGCGTTGAAAAACAGAACTCCTACGAGCAGTACTTC. Amino acid sequence: CSVEKQNSYEQYF.

For this clone: Other nucleotide sequences from this sample produce the same CDR3. The rearrangement uses TRBV7-2 and TRBJ2-7; D remains ambiguous. Germline V CDR1 and CDR2: SGHTA, FQGNSA. CDR3 length: 11 residues. The germline V and J ends were trimmed by 5 bases and 2 bases, with 4 bases remaining between them. The CDR3, as DNA: TGTGCCAGCAGCCCCGCCTACGAGCAGTACTTC. Translation gives CASSPAYEQYF.